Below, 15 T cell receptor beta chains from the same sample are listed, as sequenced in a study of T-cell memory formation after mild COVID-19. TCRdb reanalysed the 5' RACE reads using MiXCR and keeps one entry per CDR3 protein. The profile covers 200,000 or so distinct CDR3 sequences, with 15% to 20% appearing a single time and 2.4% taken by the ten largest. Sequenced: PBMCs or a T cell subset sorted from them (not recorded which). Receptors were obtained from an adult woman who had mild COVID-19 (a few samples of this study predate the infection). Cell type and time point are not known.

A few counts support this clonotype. The CDR3 nucleotides are TGCGCCAGCATACGGGTTGCTGGCGTGAACACTGAAGCTTTCTTT. The encoded protein is CASIRVAGVNTEAFF. This sequence joins TRBV5-1 and TRBJ1-1; D not resolved. The V gene's germline CDR1 is SGHRS and CDR2 YFSETQ. This CDR3 spans 15 amino acids. Trimming shortened V by 6 bases and J by 0 bases, and 15 bases separated the two germline ends. The variable domain in full, completed from reference TRBV5-1 and TRBJ1-1, reads KAGVTQTPRYLIKTRGQQVTLSCSPISGHRSVSWYQQTPGQGLQFLFEYFSETQRNKGNFPGRFSGRQFSNSRSEMNVSTLELGDSALYLCASIRVAGVNTEAFFGQGTRLTVV.

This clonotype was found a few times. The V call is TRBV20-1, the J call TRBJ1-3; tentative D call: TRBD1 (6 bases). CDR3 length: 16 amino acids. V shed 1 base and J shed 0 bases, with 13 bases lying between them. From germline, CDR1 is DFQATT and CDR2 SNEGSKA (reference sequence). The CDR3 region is CSARAGQTRSGNTIYF. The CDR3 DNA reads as TGCAGTGCTAGAGCCGGACAGACCCGCTCTGGAAACACCATATATTTT.

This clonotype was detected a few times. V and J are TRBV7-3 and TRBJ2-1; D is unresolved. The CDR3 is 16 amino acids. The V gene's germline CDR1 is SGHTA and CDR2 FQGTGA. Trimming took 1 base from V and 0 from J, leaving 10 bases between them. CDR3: CASSLKVHRSYNEQFF. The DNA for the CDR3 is TGTGCCAGCAGCTTAAAGGTACACCGCTCCTACAATGAGCAGTTCTTC.

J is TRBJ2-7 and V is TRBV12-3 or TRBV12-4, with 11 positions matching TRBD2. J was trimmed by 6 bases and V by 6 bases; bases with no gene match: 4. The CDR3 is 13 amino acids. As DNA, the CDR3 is TGTGCCAGCAGGCTAGCGGGGGGCGTCGAGCAGTACTTC. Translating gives CASRLAGGVEQYF.

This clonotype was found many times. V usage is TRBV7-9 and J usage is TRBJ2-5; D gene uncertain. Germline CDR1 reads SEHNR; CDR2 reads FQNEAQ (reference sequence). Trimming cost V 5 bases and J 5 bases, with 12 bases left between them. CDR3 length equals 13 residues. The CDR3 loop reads CASSTGVAETQYF. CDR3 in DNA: TGTGCCAGCAGCACTGGGGTAGCCGAGACCCAGTACTTC.

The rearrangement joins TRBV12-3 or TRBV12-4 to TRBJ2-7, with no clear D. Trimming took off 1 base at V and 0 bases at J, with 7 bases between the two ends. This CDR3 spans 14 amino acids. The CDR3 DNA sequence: TGTGCCAGCAGTTTAGGGTCGCTCTCCTACGAGCAGTACTTC. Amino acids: CASSLGSLSYEQYF.

The CDR3 reads CASGGTSGARDTQYF. CDR3 coding DNA: TGTGCCAGTGGCGGGACTAGCGGGGCCAGGGATACGCAGTATTTT. This sequence joins TRBV19 and TRBJ2-3; TRBD2 agrees at 13 bases. The V gene's germline CDR1 is LNHDA and CDR2 SQIVND (reference sequence). CDR3 length equals 15 residues. J gave up 6 bases and V 8 bases, and 8 bases lay outside the gene matches.

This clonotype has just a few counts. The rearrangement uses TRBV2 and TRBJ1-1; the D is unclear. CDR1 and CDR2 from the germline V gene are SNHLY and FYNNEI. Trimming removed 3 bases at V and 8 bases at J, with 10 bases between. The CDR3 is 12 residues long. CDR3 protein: CASSDPGVEAFF. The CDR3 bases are TGTGCCAGCAGTGACCCAGGAGTCGAAGCTTTCTTT.

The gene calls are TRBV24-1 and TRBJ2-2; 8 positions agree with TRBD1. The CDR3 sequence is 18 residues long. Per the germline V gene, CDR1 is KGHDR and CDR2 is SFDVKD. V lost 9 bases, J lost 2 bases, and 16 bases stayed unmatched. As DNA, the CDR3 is TGTGCCACCGGGTCGTCTCGGCGTGACAGGGGCAACACCGGGGAGCTGTTTTTT. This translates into CATGSSRRDRGNTGELFF.

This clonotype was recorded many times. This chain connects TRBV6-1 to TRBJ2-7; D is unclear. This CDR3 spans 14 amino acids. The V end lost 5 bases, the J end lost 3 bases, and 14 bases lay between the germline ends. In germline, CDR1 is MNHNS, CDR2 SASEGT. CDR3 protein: CASSPSADLYEQYF. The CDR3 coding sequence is TGTGCCAGCAGTCCCTCTGCGGACCTCTACGAGCAGTACTTC.

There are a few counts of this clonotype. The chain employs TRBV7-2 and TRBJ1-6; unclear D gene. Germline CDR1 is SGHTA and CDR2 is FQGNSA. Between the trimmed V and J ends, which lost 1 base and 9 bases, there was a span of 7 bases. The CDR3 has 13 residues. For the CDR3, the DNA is TGTGCCAGCAGCTTAGGTGTACGTTCACCCCTCCACTTT. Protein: CASSLGVRSPLHF.

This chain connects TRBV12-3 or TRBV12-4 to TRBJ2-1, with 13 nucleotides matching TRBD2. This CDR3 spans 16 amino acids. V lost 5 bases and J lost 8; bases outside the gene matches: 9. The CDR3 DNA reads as TGTGCCAGCAGTCCGTCGACTAGCGGGGGGCGGGATGAGCAGTTCTTC. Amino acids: CASSPSTSGGRDEQFF.

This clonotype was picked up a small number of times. CDR3 DNA: TGTGCCAGCTCTCAACAGACAGGGCGCTATCAAGAGACCCAGTACTTC. This gives the protein CASSQQTGRYQETQYF. The gene calls are TRBV18 and TRBJ2-5, with TRBD1 identical over 7 bases. J lost 2 bases, V lost 6 bases, and 12 bases had no gene match. Germline assignment: CDR1 KGHSH and CDR2 LQKENI. The CDR3 has 16 amino acids.

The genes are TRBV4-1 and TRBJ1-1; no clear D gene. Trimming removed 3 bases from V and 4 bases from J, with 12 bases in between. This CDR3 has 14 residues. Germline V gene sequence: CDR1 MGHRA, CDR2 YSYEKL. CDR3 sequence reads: CASSHPPVLTEAFF. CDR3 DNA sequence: TGCGCCAGCAGCCATCCTCCGGTTCTCACTGAAGCTTTCTTT.

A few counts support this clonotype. CDR3 in amino acids: CSVVRGGTGELFF. CDR3 bases: TGCAGCGTTGTGAGGGGAGGCACCGGGGAGCTGTTTTTT. The chain is built from TRBV29-1 and TRBJ2-2, with D possibly being TRBD2 (6 bases). This CDR3 has 13 residues. In germline, CDR1 is SQVTM, CDR2 ANQGSEA. Trimming shortened V by 4 bases and J by 4 bases, and 10 bases separated the two germline ends.